The present TCR beta chain was sequenced within a study of cytomegalovirus exposure and HLA in healthy donors. V was clipped by 6 bases and J by 8 bases; unmatched bases: 7. This CDR3 region has 13 residues. The germline V gene has CDR1 SEHNR and CDR2 FQNEAQ (reference sequence). This PCR relied on a set of 60 Vbeta primers and 13 Jbeta primers. TCRdb's copy holds only in-frame clones and misses some; the assay was immunoSEQ multiplex PCR. The sample records some 170,000 clones, 60% to 80% being singletons. The sequenced sample was PBMCs. The TCR sequence derives from a middle-aged man in good health and CMV-seropositive. The rearrangement joins TRBV7-9 to TRBJ1-2; 9 bases match TRBD1. CDR3 sequence: CASRIGDRAGYTF. In nucleotides, the CDR3 is TGTGCCAGCAGAATTGGGGACAGGGCGGGCTACACCTTC.